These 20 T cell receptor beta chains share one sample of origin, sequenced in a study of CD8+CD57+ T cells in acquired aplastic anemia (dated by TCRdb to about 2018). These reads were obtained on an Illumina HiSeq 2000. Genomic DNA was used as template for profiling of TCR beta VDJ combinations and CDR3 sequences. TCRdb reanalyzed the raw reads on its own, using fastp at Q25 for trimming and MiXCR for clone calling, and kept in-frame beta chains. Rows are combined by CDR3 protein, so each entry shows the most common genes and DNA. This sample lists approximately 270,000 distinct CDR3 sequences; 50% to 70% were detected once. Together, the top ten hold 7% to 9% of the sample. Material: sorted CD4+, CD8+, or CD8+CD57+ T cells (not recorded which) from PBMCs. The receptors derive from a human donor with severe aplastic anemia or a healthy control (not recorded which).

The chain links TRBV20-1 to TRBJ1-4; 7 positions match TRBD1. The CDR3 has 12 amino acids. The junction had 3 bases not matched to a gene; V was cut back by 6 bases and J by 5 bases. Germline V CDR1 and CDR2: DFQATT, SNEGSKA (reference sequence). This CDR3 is CSARDSNEKLFF. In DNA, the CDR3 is TGCAGTGCCCGGGACAGCAATGAAAAACTGTTTTTT.

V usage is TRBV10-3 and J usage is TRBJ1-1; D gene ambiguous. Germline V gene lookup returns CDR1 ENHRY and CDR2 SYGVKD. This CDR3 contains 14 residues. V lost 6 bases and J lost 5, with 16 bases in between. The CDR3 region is CAISSMRARTEAFF. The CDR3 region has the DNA TGTGCCATCAGCTCTATGAGGGCTCGGACTGAAGCTTTCTTT.

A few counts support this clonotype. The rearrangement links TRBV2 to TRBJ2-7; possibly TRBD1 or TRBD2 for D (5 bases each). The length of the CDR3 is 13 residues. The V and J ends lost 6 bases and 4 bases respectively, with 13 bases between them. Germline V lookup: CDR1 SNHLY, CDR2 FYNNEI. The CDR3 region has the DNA TGTGCCAGCAGGCTCCTCGGGGCTTACGAGCAGTACTTC. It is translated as CASRLLGAYEQYF.

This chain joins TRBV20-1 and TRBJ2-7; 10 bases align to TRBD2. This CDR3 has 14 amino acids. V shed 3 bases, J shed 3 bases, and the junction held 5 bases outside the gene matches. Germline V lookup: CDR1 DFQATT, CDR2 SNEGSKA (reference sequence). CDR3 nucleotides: TGCAGTGCTAGGTTCGGACTAGCGGACTACGAGCAGTACTTC. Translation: CSARFGLADYEQYF.

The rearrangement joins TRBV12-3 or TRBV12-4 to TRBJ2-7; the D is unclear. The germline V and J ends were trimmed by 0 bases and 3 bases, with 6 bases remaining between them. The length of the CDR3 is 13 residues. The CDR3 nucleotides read TGTGCCAGCAGTTTAGCGAACAACTACGAGCAGTACTTC. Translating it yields CASSLANNYEQYF.

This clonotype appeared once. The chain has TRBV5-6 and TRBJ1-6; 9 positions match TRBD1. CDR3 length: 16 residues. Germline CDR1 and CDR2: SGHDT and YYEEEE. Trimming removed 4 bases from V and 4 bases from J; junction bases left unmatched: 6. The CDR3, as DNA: TGTGCCAGCAGCAACTTCGGGACAGGGTATAATTCACCCCTCCACTTT. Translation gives CASSNFGTGYNSPLHF.

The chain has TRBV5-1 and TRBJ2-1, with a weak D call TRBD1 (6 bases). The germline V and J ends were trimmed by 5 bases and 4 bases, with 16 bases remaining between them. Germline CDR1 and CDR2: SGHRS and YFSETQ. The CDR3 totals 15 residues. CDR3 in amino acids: CASRKGVGIYNEQFF. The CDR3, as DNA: TGCGCCAGCAGGAAGGGGGTCGGAATTTACAATGAGCAGTTCTTC.

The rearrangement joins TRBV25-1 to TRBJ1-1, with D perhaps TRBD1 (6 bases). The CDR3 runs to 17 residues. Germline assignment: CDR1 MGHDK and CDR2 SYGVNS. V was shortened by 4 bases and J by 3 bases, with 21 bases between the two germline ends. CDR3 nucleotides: TGTGCCAGCAGTGGCCCTGACAGGTTCGATGCGGACACTGAAGCTTTCTTT. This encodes CASSGPDRFDADTEAFF.

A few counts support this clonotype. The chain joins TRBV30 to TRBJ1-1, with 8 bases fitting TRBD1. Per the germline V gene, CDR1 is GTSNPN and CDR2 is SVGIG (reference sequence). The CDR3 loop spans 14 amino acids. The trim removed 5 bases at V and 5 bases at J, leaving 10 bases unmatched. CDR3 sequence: CAWRPARGPTEAFF. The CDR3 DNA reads TGTGCCTGGCGTCCTGCCAGGGGGCCGACTGAAGCTTTCTTT.

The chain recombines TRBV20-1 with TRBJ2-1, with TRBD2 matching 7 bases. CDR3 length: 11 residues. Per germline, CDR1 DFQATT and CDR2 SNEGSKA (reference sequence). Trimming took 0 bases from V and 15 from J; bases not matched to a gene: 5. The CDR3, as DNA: TGCAGTGCTAGAGATGGGAGGGTTGGGTTCTTC. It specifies CSARDGRVGFF.

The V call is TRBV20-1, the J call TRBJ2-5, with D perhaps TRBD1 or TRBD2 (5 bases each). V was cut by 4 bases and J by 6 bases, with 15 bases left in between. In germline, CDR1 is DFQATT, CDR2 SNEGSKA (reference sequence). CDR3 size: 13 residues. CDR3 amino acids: CSATRDGTKTQYF. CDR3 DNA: TGCAGTGCTACCCGGGACGGAACAAAGACCCAGTACTTC.

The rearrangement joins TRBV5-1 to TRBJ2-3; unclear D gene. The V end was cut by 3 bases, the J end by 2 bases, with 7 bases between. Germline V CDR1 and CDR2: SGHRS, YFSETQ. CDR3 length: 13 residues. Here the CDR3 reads CASSSWVTDTQYF. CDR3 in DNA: TGCGCCAGCAGCTCCTGGGTCACAGATACGCAGTATTTT.

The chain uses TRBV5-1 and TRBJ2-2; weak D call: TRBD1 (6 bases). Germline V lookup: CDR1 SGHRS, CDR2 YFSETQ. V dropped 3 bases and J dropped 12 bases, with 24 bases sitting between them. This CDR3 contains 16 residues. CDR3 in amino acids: CASSSAKQGPPTQLFF. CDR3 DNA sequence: TGCGCCAGCAGCTCAGCAAAACAGGGACCTCCAACTCAGCTGTTTTTT.

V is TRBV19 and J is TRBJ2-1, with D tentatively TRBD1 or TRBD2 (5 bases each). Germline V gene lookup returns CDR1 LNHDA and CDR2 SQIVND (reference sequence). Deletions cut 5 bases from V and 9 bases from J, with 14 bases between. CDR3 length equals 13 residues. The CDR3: CASSEAIGTEQFF. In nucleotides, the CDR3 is TGTGCCAGTAGTGAGGCTATCGGGACTGAGCAGTTCTTC.

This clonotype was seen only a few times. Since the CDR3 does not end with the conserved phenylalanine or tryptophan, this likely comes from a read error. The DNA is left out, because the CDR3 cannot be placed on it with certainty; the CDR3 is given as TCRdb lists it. CDR3 loop: CRPERREGN. The chain couples TRBV29-1 to TRBJ1-1. The germline V gene encodes CDR1 SQVTM and CDR2 ANQGSEA. The CDR3 region is 9 residues in length, termini included.

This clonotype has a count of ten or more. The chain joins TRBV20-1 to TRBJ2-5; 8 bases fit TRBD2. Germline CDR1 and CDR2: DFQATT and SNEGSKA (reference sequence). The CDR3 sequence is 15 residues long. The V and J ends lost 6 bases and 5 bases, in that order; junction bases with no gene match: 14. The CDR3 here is CSAPPRGAWVETQYF. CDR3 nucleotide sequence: TGCAGTGCCCCCCCGCGGGGGGCGTGGGTGGAGACCCAGTACTTC.

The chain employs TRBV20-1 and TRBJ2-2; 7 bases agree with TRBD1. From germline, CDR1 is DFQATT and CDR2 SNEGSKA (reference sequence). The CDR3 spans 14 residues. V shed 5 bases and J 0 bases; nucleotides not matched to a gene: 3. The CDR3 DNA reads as TGCAGTGCTTGGGACAGAGCGAACACCGGGGAGCTGTTTTTT. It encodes CSAWDRANTGELFF.

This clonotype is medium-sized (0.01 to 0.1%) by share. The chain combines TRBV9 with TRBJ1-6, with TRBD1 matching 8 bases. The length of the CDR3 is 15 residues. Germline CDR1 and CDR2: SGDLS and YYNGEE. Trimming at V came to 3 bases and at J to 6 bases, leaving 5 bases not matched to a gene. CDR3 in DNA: TGTGCCAGCAGCGCAGGACAGGGAGGTAATTCACCCCTCCACTTT. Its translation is CASSAGQGGNSPLHF.

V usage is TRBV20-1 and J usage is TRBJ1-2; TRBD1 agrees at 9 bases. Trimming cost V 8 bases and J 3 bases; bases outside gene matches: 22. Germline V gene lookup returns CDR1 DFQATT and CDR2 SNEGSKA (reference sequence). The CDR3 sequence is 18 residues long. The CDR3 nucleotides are TGCAGTACCGAGGTTCCCGCCTTACGGGACAGGGCGGACTATGGCTACACCTTC. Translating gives CSTEVPALRDRADYGYTF.

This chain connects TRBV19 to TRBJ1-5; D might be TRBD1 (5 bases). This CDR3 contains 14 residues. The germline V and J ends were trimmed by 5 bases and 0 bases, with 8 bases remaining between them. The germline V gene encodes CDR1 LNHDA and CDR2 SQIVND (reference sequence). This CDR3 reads CASSVDSSNQPQHF. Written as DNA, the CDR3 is TGTGCCAGTAGTGTCGACAGTAGCAATCAGCCCCAGCATTTT.